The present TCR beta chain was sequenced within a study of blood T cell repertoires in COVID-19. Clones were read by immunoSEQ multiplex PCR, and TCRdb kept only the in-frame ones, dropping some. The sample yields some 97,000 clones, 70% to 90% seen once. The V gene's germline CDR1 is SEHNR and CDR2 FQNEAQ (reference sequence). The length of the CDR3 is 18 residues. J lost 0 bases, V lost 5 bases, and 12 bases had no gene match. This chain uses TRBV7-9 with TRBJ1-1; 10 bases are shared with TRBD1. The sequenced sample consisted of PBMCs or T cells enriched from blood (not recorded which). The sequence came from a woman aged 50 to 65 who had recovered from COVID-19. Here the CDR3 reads CASSHLKTGGNMNTEAFF. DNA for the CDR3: TGTGCCAGCAGCCATCTAAAGACAGGGGGCAACATGAACACTGAAGCTTTCTTT.